This paragraph covers one T cell receptor beta chain sequence. The antigen remains undetermined. Assay used: immunoSEQ multiplex PCR; TCRdb lists only in-frame clones, some missing. The sample has fewer than 70,000 clones, over 80% seen once. This entry is derived from a study of OX40 agonist ivuxolimab in advanced cancers. Whole-study results and caveats: Relative to CD4+, CD8+ T cells held more expanded clones on average.

The CDR3 totals 17 residues. Germline CDR1 is SGHAT and CDR2 is FQDESV (reference sequence). The V and J ends lost 5 bases and 4 bases respectively, with 23 bases between them. The cohort excluded patients with autoimmune disease history or systemic immunosuppression. The sample consisted of CD4+ or CD8+ T cells sorted from blood, taken in a trial of the OX40 agonist ivuxolimab. The gene calls are TRBV11-1 and TRBJ1-1; the D is unclear. This clonotype originated in an adult with an advanced solid tumor such as melanoma, head and neck, liver or kidney cancer. CDR3 bases: TGTGCCAGCAGCCCCCCGTCGGCCGCGCCCTTGAGCACTGAAGCTTTCTTT. It encodes CASSPPSAAPLSTEAFF.